A selection of T cell receptor beta chains follows, all from one sample in a study of blood T cell repertoires in COVID-19. Some clones are missing from TCRdb's copy, which holds only in-frame ones; the method was immunoSEQ multiplex PCR. The sample records 130,000 or so clones, about 91% being singletons. Sequencing used peripheral blood. These receptors were taken from a woman aged 55-75 years with acute or convalescent COVID-19. The CDR3 runs from the conserved cysteine through the conserved F or W. A D gene is named only where the DNA matches it firmly.

CATSSYRAREEQYF | TRBV15 | NA | TRBJ2-7
CASSVVESGNTIYF | TRBV9 | NA | TRBJ1-3
CASRDRHNRGTDTQYF | TRBV7-9 | TRBD1 | TRBJ2-3
CASSPMPGRISGNTIYF | TRBV28 | NA | TRBJ1-3
CASRQTGQNSPLHF | TRBV25-1 | TRBD1 | TRBJ1-6
CASSSSGISTDTQYF | TRBV7-2 | TRBD2 | TRBJ2-3
CASSPSGSLREQYF | TRBV5-5 | NA | TRBJ2-7
CASSPISGTYNEQFF | TRBV18 | TRBD2 | TRBJ2-1
CASSGTAPGELFF | TRBV12-3/TRBV12-4 | TRBD1 | TRBJ2-2
CASSSRGSQFF | TRBV12-3/TRBV12-4 | NA | TRBJ2-1
CASSPSTYSTDTQYF | TRBV5-1 | NA | TRBJ2-3
CAWSRVNTEAFF | TRBV30 | NA | TRBJ1-1
CASSWGGSGETQYF | TRBV5-8 | TRBD2 | TRBJ2-5
CASSDPRGGNTEAFF | TRBV28 | NA | TRBJ1-1
CASSFDGQGTTEAFF | TRBV5-4 | TRBD1 | TRBJ1-1